One and the same sample provided the 9 T cell receptor beta chains below, sequenced in a study of control samples from healthy donors and cancer patients. Only in-frame clones appear in the TCRdb table, and some are missing; sequencing was by immunoSEQ multiplex PCR. The sample includes about 130,000 clones, roughly 88% of them seen just once. Sequenced material: blood. Receptors were obtained from a man between 45 and 60 years old in good health.

This chain connects TRBV5-6 to TRBJ1-1; D not certain. Germline CDR1 and CDR2: SGHDT and YYEEEE. CDR3 size: 12 residues. Trimming cost V 3 bases and J 1 base, with 4 bases left between them. In DNA, the CDR3 is TGTGCCAGCAGCTGGGAGAACACTGAAGCTTTCTTT. Its protein is CASSWENTEAFF.

For the CDR3, the DNA is TGTGCCAGCAGCTTAGCCCGCGGGGGGAAGGCTGAAGCTTTCTTT. Residues: CASSLARGGKAEAFF. This sequence joins TRBV7-9 and TRBJ1-1, with a tentative D call TRBD1 (5 bases). V was cut by 0 bases and J by 6 bases, with 14 bases left in between. The CDR3 runs 15 residues. Germline CDR1 SEHNR, CDR2 FQNEAQ (reference sequence). Variable domain in full (rest from reference TRBV7-9 and TRBJ1-1): DTGVSQNPRHKITKRGQNVTFRCDPISEHNRLYWYRQTLGQGPEFLTYFQNEAQLEKSRLLSDRFSAERPKGSFSTLEIQRTEQGDSAMYLCASSLARGGKAEAFFGQGTRLTVV.

V is TRBV4-1 and J is TRBJ1-5; 8 bases are shared with TRBD1. Germline V gene lookup returns CDR1 MGHRA and CDR2 YSYEKL. The length of the CDR3 is 17 residues. V lost 8 bases, J lost 4 bases, and 16 bases stayed unmatched. The CDR3 loop is CASLSRRDRRRNQPQHF. The CDR3 DNA follows: TGCGCCAGCCTAAGTCGCCGGGACAGGAGAAGAAATCAGCCCCAGCATTTT.

V usage is TRBV4-1 and J usage is TRBJ1-6; 7 nucleotides agree with TRBD1. Germline CDR1 MGHRA, CDR2 YSYEKL. The CDR3 covers 16 residues. The V segment lost 4 bases and the J segment 6 bases; nucleotides outside the gene matches: 9. The CDR3 nucleotides read TGCGCCAGCAGCCCAGGGGGAGGGTTGGGTAATTCACCCCTCCACTTT. Encoded protein: CASSPGGGLGNSPLHF.

As concerns this clone: A junction end diverges from the germline sequence, so it may reflect a read error. The gene calls are TRBV27 and TRBJ2-7; 7 bases fit TRBD1. Germline CDR1 and CDR2: MNHEY and SMNVEV (reference sequence). The CDR3 consists of 15 residues. The CDR3 spells CASSLGQSLSCEQYF. The CDR3 DNA sequence: TGTGCCAGCAGTTTGGGACAGAGTTTATCCTGCGAGCAGTACTTC.

The chain has TRBV7-3 and TRBJ2-7, with 12 bases fitting TRBD2. Germline V gene lookup returns CDR1 SGHTA and CDR2 FQGTGA. V shed 6 bases and J 2 bases; nucleotides not matched to a gene: 5. The CDR3 covers 15 residues. CDR3 loop: CASRAGTSGPYEQYF. The DNA of the CDR3 is TGTGCCAGCAGAGCAGGGACTAGCGGGCCCTACGAGCAGTACTTC.

V and J are TRBV4-1 and TRBJ2-7; TRBD1 matches 10 bases. The CDR3 loop spans 15 amino acids. J lost 7 bases, V lost 4 bases, and 10 bases had no gene match. CDR1 is MGHRA, CDR2 YSYEKL, per germline. Here the CDR3 reads CASSLRQGAAGEQYF. CDR3 coding DNA: TGCGCCAGCAGCCTCAGACAGGGGGCGGCGGGGGAGCAGTACTTC.

CDR3: CASRMASGRQETQYF. The CDR3, as DNA: TGCGCCAGCCGCATGGCTAGCGGGCGTCAAGAGACCCAGTACTTC. The V call is TRBV5-1, the J call TRBJ2-5, with 8 positions matching TRBD2. Germline trimming cut 7 bases from V and 2 bases from J; bases unmatched to any gene: 10. In germline, CDR1 is SGHRS, CDR2 YFSETQ. The CDR3 extends over 15 amino acids.

This sequence joins TRBV11-2 and TRBJ2-5, with TRBD1 matching over 7 bases. After removal of 7 bases from V and 5 bases from J, the junction contained 4 bases not matched to a gene. Looked up from germline, CDR1 is SGHAT and CDR2 is FQNNGV. The CDR3 length is 12 residues. DNA of the CDR3: TGTGCCAGCAAGGCAGGGGGTGAGACCCAGTACTTC. It is translated as CASKAGGETQYF. Full variable domain (outside the CDR3, taken from reference TRBV11-2 and TRBJ2-5): EAGVAQSPRYKIIEKRQSVAFWCNPISGHATLYWYQQILGQGPKLLIQFQNNGVVDDSQLPKDRFSAERLKGVDSTLKIQPAKLEDSAVYLCASKAGGETQYFGPGTRLLVL.